The rows below give T cell receptor beta chains drawn from one sample of a study of OX40 agonist ivuxolimab in advanced cancers. Produced via immunoSEQ multiplex PCR; TCRdb's table is partial and in-frame only. The data show some 70,000 clones, about 88% seen once. Sequences were derived from CD4+ or CD8+ T cells sorted from blood, sampled in a trial of the OX40 agonist ivuxolimab. Receptors were obtained from an adult with an advanced solid tumor such as melanoma, head and neck, liver or kidney cancer. The CDR3 runs from the conserved cysteine through the conserved F or W. The D gene is left open where the match is weak. The listing skips clone size in some rows; elsewhere it reads once, few, many or a size class.

D: TRBD1
V: TRBV5-1
size: .
J: TRBJ2-3
CDR3: CASSLVEQGADTQYF
DNA: TGCGCCAGCAGCTTAGTCGAACAGGGGGCCGATACGCAGTATTTT

D: .
V: TRBV14
size: .
J: TRBJ2-1
CDR3: CASRQDSYNEQFF
DNA: TGTGCCAGCAGACAAGACAGTTACAATGAGCAGTTCTTC

D: .
V: TRBV5-4
size: .
J: TRBJ2-7
CDR3: CASRRGSSYEQYF
DNA: TGTGCCAGCAGACGGGGCAGCTCCTACGAGCAGTACTTC

D: .
V: TRBV7-2
size: .
J: TRBJ1-2
CDR3: CASSLVGQTPGYTF
DNA: TGTGCCAGCAGCTTAGTAGGGCAGACTCCTGGCTACACCTTC

D: .
V: TRBV7-2
size: .
J: TRBJ2-5
CDR3: CASSFAMAETQYF
DNA: TGTGCCAGCAGCTTTGCCATGGCGGAGACCCAGTACTTC

D: .
V: TRBV29-1
size: .
J: TRBJ2-3
CDR3: CSVERPATDTQYF
DNA: TGCAGCGTTGAACGGCCAGCCACAGATACGCAGTATTTT

D: TRBD2
V: TRBV4-1
size: .
J: TRBJ2-1
CDR3: CASRENSGGASYNEQFF
DNA: TGCGCCAGCAGAGAAAATAGCGGGGGGGCGTCCTACAATGAGCAGTTCTTC

D: TRBD1
V: TRBV28
size: .
J: TRBJ2-5
CDR3: CASSIPGQGGETQYF
DNA: TGTGCCAGCAGTATCCCCGGACAGGGCGGAGAGACCCAGTACTTC

D: TRBD1
V: TRBV5-4
size: .
J: TRBJ2-1
CDR3: CASSRPTGAAGEQFF
DNA: TGTGCCAGCAGCCGCCCGACAGGGGCCGCTGGTGAGCAGTTCTTC

D: .
V: TRBV6-6
size: .
J: TRBJ1-2
CDR3: CASSYGAPGGYTF
DNA: TGTGCCAGCAGTTACGGGGCGCCCGGTGGCTACACCTTC

D: .
V: TRBV28
size: .
J: TRBJ1-2
CDR3: CASSLFGSPYGYTF
DNA: TGTGCCAGCAGTTTATTCGGAAGCCCTTATGGCTACACCTTC

D: .
V: TRBV5-1
size: .
J: TRBJ1-1
CDR3: CASSFRGGRTEAFF
DNA: TGCGCCAGCAGCTTCAGGGGAGGAAGGACTGAAGCTTTCTTT

D: .
V: TRBV5-6
size: .
J: TRBJ2-7
CDR3: CASSFGAEKQYF
DNA: TGTGCCAGCAGCTTTGGGGCAGAGAAGCAGTACTTC

D: .
V: TRBV28
size: once
J: TRBJ1-2
CDR3: CASSTDPGLYGYTF
DNA: TGTGCCAGCAGTACAGATCCGGGCCTCTATGGCTACACCTTC

D: .
V: TRBV6-1
size: .
J: TRBJ1-5
CDR3: CASRVDNARPQHF
DNA: TGTGCCAGCAGAGTGGACAACGCGCGGCCCCAGCATTTT

D: TRBD1
V: TRBV28
size: .
J: TRBJ1-3
CDR3: CASSPTGTGGNTIYF
DNA: TGTGCCAGCAGTCCGACCGGGACAGGCGGAAACACCATATATTTT

D: .
V: TRBV27
size: .
J: TRBJ1-5
CDR3: CASSWAHNQPQHF
DNA: TGTGCCAGCAGTTGGGCCCACAATCAGCCCCAGCATTTT

D: TRBD1
V: TRBV6-5
size: .
J: TRBJ1-5
CDR3: CASSSRQGDKPQHF
DNA: TGTGCCAGCAGTTCACGACAGGGAGATAAGCCCCAGCATTTT

D: .
V: TRBV5-1
size: .
J: TRBJ1-2
CDR3: CASSDRDTANYGYTF
DNA: TGCGCCAGCAGCGACCGGGACACCGCTAACTATGGCTACACCTTC

D: .
V: TRBV11-2
size: .
J: TRBJ2-1
CDR3: CASSLEATGYNEQFF
DNA: TGTGCCAGCAGCTTAGAGGCTACTGGCTACAATGAGCAGTTCTTC

D: .
V: TRBV10-1
size: .
J: TRBJ2-2
CDR3: CASQSTGELFF
DNA: TGCGCCAGCCAGTCAACCGGGGAGCTGTTTTTT

D: TRBD1
V: TRBV6-6
size: .
J: TRBJ1-6
CDR3: CASRMTGDSPLHF
DNA: TGTGCCAGCAGGATGACAGGGGATTCACCCCTCCACTTT

D: .
V: TRBV6-4
size: .
J: TRBJ2-3
CDR3: CASNRVGGPRTDTQYF
DNA: TGTGCCAGCAACCGAGTGGGCGGGCCCAGGACAGATACGCAGTATTTT

D: .
V: TRBV5-1
size: .
J: TRBJ2-7
CDR3: CASSSIAWSYEQYF
DNA: TGCGCCAGCAGCTCCATAGCGTGGTCCTACGAGCAGTACTTC

D: TRBD2
V: TRBV5-1
size: .
J: TRBJ2-7
CDR3: CASSLEGTTSREQYF
DNA: TGCGCCAGCAGCTTGGAAGGGACTACTTCTCGCGAGCAGTACTTC

D: TRBD2
V: TRBV2
size: .
J: TRBJ2-1
CDR3: CASSSHLLAGGSNEQFF
DNA: TGTGCCAGCAGCTCCCACCTCCTAGCGGGGGGGTCCAATGAGCAGTTCTTC

D: .
V: TRBV18
size: .
J: TRBJ1-4
CDR3: CASSPGTDEKLFF
DNA: TGTGCCAGCTCACCAGGGACGGATGAAAAACTGTTTTTT

D: TRBD2
V: TRBV27
size: .
J: TRBJ2-7
CDR3: CASSTSGLGIEQYF
DNA: TGTGCCAGCAGTACCTCGGGACTAGGGATCGAGCAGTACTTC

D: TRBD2
V: TRBV4-2
size: .
J: TRBJ2-3
CDR3: CASSQDQYTGGTSDTQYF
DNA: TGTGCCAGCAGCCAAGATCAGTACACGGGGGGGACTTCAGATACGCAGTATTTT